This is a list of T cell receptor beta chains from one sample in a study of graft-versus-host responses after intestinal transplantation. Antigens for these TCRs are unknown. Method: immunoSEQ multiplex PCR; TCRdb's copy keeps in-frame clones and lacks some. Of about 36,000 clones detected, approximately 95% appear once; the ten largest clones hold 0.2% to 0.25%. Sequenced material: unstimulated CD4+ T cells sorted from spleen or lymph node cells, taken before transplant. Receptor source: a human donor who was the organ donor for an intestinal transplant. Each CDR3 is given with its conserved first and last residue. The D gene is left open where the match is weak. Some rows have no size entry. The others give once, few or many, or a class for an expanded clone.

clone size	D gene	J gene	V gene	CDR3 protein	CDR3 DNA
NA	NA	TRBJ1-5	TRBV25-1	CASLGGGNQPQHF	TGTGCCAGCCTAGGGGGGGGCAATCAGCCCCAGCATTTT
NA	NA	TRBJ1-2	TRBV5-6	CASSRGEGSGGYTF	TGTGCCAGCAGCCGGGGGGAGGGTTCGGGGGGCTACACCTTC
NA	NA	TRBJ2-1	TRBV4-3	CASSQTLSSYNEQFF	TGCGCCAGCAGCCAAACGCTTAGCTCCTACAATGAGCAGTTCTTC
NA	TRBD1	TRBJ1-5	TRBV10-3	CAIAGTGGHGDQPQHF	TGTGCCATCGCCGGGACAGGGGGCCATGGGGATCAGCCCCAGCATTTT
few	NA	TRBJ1-2	TRBV30	CAWSAGYGYTF	TGTGCCTGGAGTGCAGGGTATGGCTACACCTTC
NA	NA	TRBJ2-7	TRBV28	CASSLLGEYEQYF	TGTGCCAGCAGTTTATTGGGAGAGTACGAGCAGTACTTC
NA	TRBD1	TRBJ1-4	TRBV27	CASSQRQGATNEKLFF	TGTGCCAGCAGCCAACGACAGGGGGCTACTAATGAAAAACTGTTTTTT
NA	TRBD2	TRBJ2-5	TRBV5-8	CASSSSGGGVETQYF	TGTGCCAGCAGCTCTAGCGGGGGCGGGGTAGAGACCCAGTACTTC
NA	NA	TRBJ1-1	TRBV27	CASRTNSQGSGAFF	TGTGCCAGCAGAACAAATTCCCAGGGTTCTGGAGCTTTCTTT
NA	TRBD2	TRBJ2-3	TRBV5-4	CASSLRLAGVGTDTQYF	TGTGCCAGCAGCTTAAGACTAGCGGGGGTGGGCACAGATACGCAGTATTTT
NA	NA	TRBJ2-5	TRBV9	CASSVALQETQYF	TGTGCCAGCAGCGTAGCACTCCAAGAGACCCAGTACTTC
NA	NA	TRBJ2-7	TRBV28	CASLGVTHEQYF	TGTGCCAGCCTGGGGGTTACCCACGAGCAGTACTTC
NA	NA	TRBJ1-6	TRBV6-5	CASRPGRYYNSPLHF	TGTGCCAGCCGTCCGGGGCGATACTACAATTCACCCCTCCACTTT
once	TRBD2	TRBJ2-7	TRBV7-9	CASSLSREGQYF	TGTGCCAGCAGCCTATCCAGGGAGGGGCAGTACTTC
once	TRBD1	TRBJ1-4	TRBV19	CASSRDSTQRLNEKLFF	TGTGCCAGTAGTAGGGACAGCACCCAACGGCTTAATGAAAAACTGTTTTTT
NA	TRBD2	TRBJ2-5	TRBV4-3	CASSQEFRGGLQETQYF	TGCGCCAGCAGCCAAGAGTTCCGCGGGGGGCTCCAAGAGACCCAGTACTTC
NA	TRBD1	TRBJ2-7	TRBV19	CASSIQAGTGIVQYF	TGTGCCAGTAGTATCCAGGCAGGGACAGGGATTGTTCAGTACTTC
NA	TRBD1	TRBJ1-1	TRBV7-2	CASSLEQGAEAFF	TGTGCCAGCAGCTTAGAACAGGGGGCTGAAGCTTTCTTT
NA	TRBD2	TRBJ2-3	TRBV5-6	CASSPGLAGGRFTDTQYF	TGTGCCAGCAGCCCCGGACTAGCGGGGGGGCGTTTCACAGATACGCAGTATTTT
NA	NA	TRBJ1-1	TRBV6-5	CAGSPGQLNTEAFF	TGTGCCGGCAGTCCCGGACAGTTGAACACTGAAGCTTTCTTT
NA	TRBD1	TRBJ1-6	TRBV18	CASSPTGVNSPLHF	TGTGCCAGCTCACCTACAGGGGTAAATTCACCCCTCCACTTT
NA	NA	TRBJ2-7	TRBV27	CASSLKQGGYEQYF	TGTGCCAGCAGTTTAAAACAGGGTGGCTACGAGCAGTACTTC
NA	NA	TRBJ2-2	TRBV6-1	CASSDPGVTGELFF	TGTGCCAGCAGTGACCCGGGGGTTACCGGGGAGCTGTTTTTT
NA	NA	TRBJ2-6	TRBV6-1	CASREQGPSGANVLTF	TGTGCCAGCAGAGAACAGGGACCTTCTGGGGCCAACGTCCTGACTTTC
NA	NA	TRBJ1-2	TRBV29-1	CSVSQGGGYGYTF	TGCAGCGTTTCACAGGGAGGAGGCTATGGCTACACCTTC
NA	TRBD1	TRBJ1-4	TRBV15	CATSRETGGREKLFF	TGTGCCACCAGCAGAGAAACAGGGGGTAGGGAAAAACTGTTTTTT
NA	NA	TRBJ1-2	TRBV7-9	CASSLLGRPYGYTF	TGTGCCAGCAGCTTATTAGGTCGGCCCTATGGCTACACCTTC
NA	NA	TRBJ1-1	TRBV18	CASSRGQGVRNTEAFF	TGTGCCAGCTCACGAGGTCAAGGGGTCAGGAACACTGAAGCTTTCTTT
NA	NA	TRBJ1-5	TRBV19	CASSRSGSFSNQPQHF	TGTGCCAGTAGTAGATCAGGCTCCTTTAGCAATCAGCCCCAGCATTTT
NA	TRBD2	TRBJ2-7	TRBV9	CASSETSGGAWEQYF	TGTGCCAGCAGCGAAACTAGCGGGGGGGCCTGGGAGCAGTACTTC
once	TRBD2	TRBJ2-1	TRBV11-3	CASSFSGGRNEQFF	TGTGCCAGCAGCTTCAGCGGGGGCCGAAATGAGCAGTTCTTC
NA	NA	TRBJ2-1	TRBV6-5	CASSYSVGEQFF	TGTGCCAGCAGTTACTCCGTAGGGGAGCAGTTCTTC
NA	TRBD2	TRBJ2-3	TRBV6-1	CALGRGDTDTQYF	TGTGCCCTCGGCCGGGGGGACACAGATACGCAGTATTTT
NA	NA	TRBJ2-7	TRBV6-1	CASSEEGHAYEQYF	TGTGCCAGCAGTGAAGAGGGTCACGCCTACGAGCAGTACTTC
NA	NA	TRBJ2-3	TRBV5-1	CASSLDRADTQYF	TGCGCCAGCAGCTTGGACAGGGCAGATACGCAGTATTTT
NA	TRBD1	TRBJ1-4	TRBV7-8	CASSRDRARSKLFF	TGTGCCAGCAGCAGGGACAGGGCCCGATCAAAACTGTTTTTT
NA	NA	TRBJ1-2	TRBV11-2	CASSLGQPLLSGYTF	TGTGCCAGCAGCTTAGGACAGCCTCTTCTGTCTGGCTACACCTTC
NA	NA	TRBJ1-2	TRBV7-2	CASSVDTLFYGYTF	TGTGCCAGCAGCGTCGACACCCTCTTCTATGGCTACACCTTC
NA	TRBD1	TRBJ1-2	TRBV6-5	CASSYWTGDGYTF	TGTGCCAGCAGTTACTGGACAGGGGATGGCTACACCTTC
NA	NA	TRBJ1-4	TRBV4-2	CASSQDQVGRREKLFF	TGTGCCAGCAGCCAAGATCAGGTGGGACGTAGGGAAAAACTGTTTTTT
NA	NA	TRBJ2-1	TRBV14	CASSQYHEQFF	TGTGCCAGCAGCCAGTACCATGAGCAGTTCTTC
NA	TRBD1	TRBJ1-2	TRBV7-9	CASSLTGSGGYTF	TGTGCCAGCAGCCTGACAGGGTCTGGCGGCTACACCTTC
NA	TRBD2	TRBJ2-7	TRBV28	CASSSSGGVPSSYEQYF	TGTGCCAGCAGTTCTAGCGGGGGGGTCCCCAGCTCCTACGAGCAGTACTTC
NA	NA	TRBJ2-2	TRBV10-1	CASSDGLIAGELFF	TGCGCCAGCAGTGATGGTTTAATCGCCGGGGAGCTGTTTTTT
NA	NA	TRBJ1-5	TRBV18	CASSLAASNQPQHF	TGTGCCAGCTCTTTAGCAGCAAGCAATCAGCCCCAGCATTTT
NA	TRBD2	TRBJ2-1	TRBV7-2	CASSSRGAGGPEFF	TGTGCCAGCAGCTCCCGGGGCGCGGGGGGCCCGGAGTTCTTC
NA	TRBD1	TRBJ1-2	TRBV2	CASSQRQGAGGYTF	TGTGCCAGCAGCCAGAGACAGGGGGCTGGAGGCTACACCTTC
NA	NA	TRBJ1-5	TRBV5-6	CASSLWGVVKDSNQPQHF	TGTGCCAGCAGCTTGTGGGGGGTCGTTAAGGATAGCAATCAGCCCCAGCATTTT
NA	NA	TRBJ2-1	TRBV30	CAWSWTGGEQFF	TGTGCCTGGAGTTGGACTGGCGGTGAGCAGTTCTTC
NA	NA	TRBJ1-1	TRBV9	CASSPRLATEAFF	TGTGCCAGCAGCCCCCGGTTGGCCACTGAAGCTTTCTTT
NA	NA	TRBJ1-3	TRBV25-1	CASSEFVGGQLSGNTIYF	TGTGCCAGCAGTGAATTTGTTGGGGGACAACTCTCTGGAAACACCATATATTTT
NA	TRBD2	TRBJ2-1	TRBV18	CASSPPGLADYEQFF	TGTGCCAGCTCACCCCCGGGACTAGCGGATTATGAGCAGTTCTTC
once	NA	TRBJ2-7	TRBV11-2	CASSLVRGAYEQYF	TGTGCCAGCAGCTTAGTTCGGGGTGCCTACGAGCAGTACTTC
NA	NA	TRBJ2-7	TRBV6-5	CASQGRGYEQYF	TGTGCCAGCCAGGGGAGGGGCTACGAGCAGTACTTC
NA	NA	TRBJ1-4	TRBV19	CASTIRGTTNEKLFF	TGTGCCAGTACCATCCGGGGCACAACTAATGAAAAACTGTTTTTT